This TCR beta chain appears in the sequencing data of a study of cytomegalovirus exposure and HLA in healthy donors. This CDR3 spans 16 amino acids. V lost 1 base and J lost 9, with 21 bases in between. The germline CDR1 and CDR2 sequences are LGHNA and YNFKEQ. Concerning this clone itself: Antigen: not known.

It was with 60 Vbeta and 13 Jbeta primers that the PCR ran. Only in-frame clones appear in the TCRdb table, and some are missing; sequencing was by immunoSEQ multiplex PCR. The table lists about 160,000 clones, 78% of them singletons, with just over 3% in the top ten. The study's findings and limits: V- and J-gene trimming of TCR beta was linked (in a later analysis) to a missense DCLRE1C variant. Most sequenced TCRs were rare (though some public TCRs occurred in many donors). Later examination showed HLA-associated TCR beta chains had greater clonal expansion than equally common others. Across donors, sequencing depth was assumed by presence/absence analyses to be roughly uniform.

Sequencing input: PBMCs. The source is a woman aged 40 to 50 in good health and CMV-seronegative. The V call is TRBV4-2, the J call TRBJ1-1; D ambiguous. In DNA form, the CDR3 reads TGTGCCAGCAGCCAAGCTCGTAGGCAGGTCCCCACCCAAGCTTTCTTT. Its translation is CASSQARRQVPTQAFF.